What follows describes a single T cell receptor (beta chain). These data are taken from a study of identical twins. Among all donors, each was a healthy Caucasian. CDR3 length: 14 amino acids. Per germline, CDR1 KGHSH and CDR2 LQKENI. V gave up 0 bases and J gave up 5 bases, with 11 bases separating them. TCRdb itself ran the 5' RACE reads through MiXCR, one entry per CDR3 protein. The table shows roughly 720,000 distinct CDR3 sequences, with 18% occurring only once. These data were likewise used in another study, on T cells expressing NK-cell markers. As that report states: In several experiments, sorting was confined to alpha-beta TCR T cells through use of an anti-gamma-delta TCR antibody. CD8+ T cells in more than five donors included dominant NKG2C+ clonotypes at 1.0-7.0%. Also leading the CD3+CD56-NKG2C+ fraction in a few donors were these clonotypes.

V gene TRBV18 combines with J gene TRBJ2-7; D not certain. The source is a young woman in good health. The sample taken for sequencing was PBMCs. The CDR3 DNA sequence: TGTGCCAGCTCACCACCGTCCAGGTCCCACGAGCAGTACTTC. Residues: CASSPPSRSHEQYF.